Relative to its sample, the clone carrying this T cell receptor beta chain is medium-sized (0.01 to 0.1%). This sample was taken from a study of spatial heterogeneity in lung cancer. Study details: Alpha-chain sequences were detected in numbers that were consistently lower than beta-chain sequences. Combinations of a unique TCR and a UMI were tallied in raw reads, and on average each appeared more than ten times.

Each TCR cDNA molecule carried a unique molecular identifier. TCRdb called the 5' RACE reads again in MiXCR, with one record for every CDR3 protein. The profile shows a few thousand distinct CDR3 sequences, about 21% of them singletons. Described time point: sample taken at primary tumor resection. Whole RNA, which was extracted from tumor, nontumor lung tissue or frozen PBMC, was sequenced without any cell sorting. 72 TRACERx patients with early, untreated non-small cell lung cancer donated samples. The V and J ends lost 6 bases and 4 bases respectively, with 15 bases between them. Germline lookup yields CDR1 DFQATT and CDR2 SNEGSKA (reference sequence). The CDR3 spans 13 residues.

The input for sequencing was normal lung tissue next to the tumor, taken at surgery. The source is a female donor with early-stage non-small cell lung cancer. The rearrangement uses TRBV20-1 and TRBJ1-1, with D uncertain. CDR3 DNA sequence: TGCAGTGCCCTGTCGTCCTTCGGCACTGAAGCTTTCTTT. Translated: CSALSSFGTEAFF.